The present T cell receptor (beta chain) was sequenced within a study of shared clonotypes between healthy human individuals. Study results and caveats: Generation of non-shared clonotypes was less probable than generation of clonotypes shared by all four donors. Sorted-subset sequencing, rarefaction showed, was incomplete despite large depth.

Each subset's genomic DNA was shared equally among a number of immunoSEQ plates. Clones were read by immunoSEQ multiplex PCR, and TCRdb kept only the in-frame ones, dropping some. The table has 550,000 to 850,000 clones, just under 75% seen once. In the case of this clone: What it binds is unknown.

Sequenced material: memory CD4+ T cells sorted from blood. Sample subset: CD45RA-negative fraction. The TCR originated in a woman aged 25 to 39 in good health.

The CDR3 here is CASSLTGGEKLFF. CDR3 DNA sequence: TGTGCCAGCTCCCTAACGGGGGGAGAAAAACTGTTTTTT. The chain employs TRBV18 and TRBJ1-4; a weak D match, TRBD1 (5 bases). Trimming stripped 6 bases from V and 8 bases from J, with 13 bases between. CDR1 is KGHSH and CDR2 is LQKENI in the germline V gene. This CDR3 region has 13 residues.